The 13 T cell receptor beta chains listed next were all sequenced from one sample in a study of T cells in Graves' hyperthyroidism and ophthalmopathy. Amplified TCR beta CDR3 regions derived from RNA transcripts. The primer set for the first-round RT-PCR of the TCR CDR3 was HTBI. TCRdb fed the multiplex PCR reads into MiXCR, producing one record per CDR3 protein. The repertoire includes a few hundred thousand distinct CDR3 sequences, around 21% of them detected once, and about 25% sits in the top ten. The sequenced sample was blood. Receptors originate from a man aged 18 to 30 with Graves' hyperthyroidism.

This clonotype came up many times. This chain joins TRBV28 and TRBJ2-5; 10 bases map to TRBD1. Germline lookup yields CDR1 MDHEN and CDR2 SYDVKM. The CDR3 length is 13 residues. J gave up 5 bases and V 5 bases, and 2 bases lay outside the gene matches. CDR3 nucleotide sequence: TGTGCCAGCAGTGACAGGGGGCGGGAGACCCAGTACTTC. As protein: CASSDRGRETQYF.

This clonotype was seen many times. The rearrangement links TRBV12-5 to TRBJ1-5, with TRBD1 matching 7 bases. The J segment lost 5 bases and the V segment lost 6 bases, leaving 4 bases of the junction unmatched. Germline V gives CDR1 LGHNT, CDR2 FRNRAP. This CDR3 has 13 residues. CDR3 in DNA: TGTGCTAGTGGACCCACAGGGGATCAGCCCCAGCATTTT. This translates into CASGPTGDQPQHF.

This clonotype occurred many times. This chain uses TRBV11-2 with TRBJ2-7, with D hard to call. CDR1 and CDR2 (germline): SGHAT, FQNNGV. The CDR3 runs 12 residues. V was clipped by 5 bases and J by 3 bases, with 8 bases between them. CDR3 residues: CASSESDYEQYF. CDR3 DNA: TGTGCCAGCAGCGAAAGTGACTACGAGCAGTACTTC. The full variable domain, completed using reference TRBV11-2 and TRBJ2-7, is EAGVAQSPRYKIIEKRQSVAFWCNPISGHATLYWYQQILGQGPKLLIQFQNNGVVDDSQLPKDRFSAERLKGVDSTLKIQPAKLEDSAVYLCASSESDYEQYFGPGTRLTVT.

The table lists this clonotype with many counts. The rearrangement links TRBV28 to TRBJ1-5, with TRBD1 matching over 9 bases. The germline V gene encodes CDR1 MDHEN and CDR2 SYDVKM. With 6 bases clipped from V and 7 bases from J, the junction kept 4 bases outside the gene matches. The CDR3 spans 13 residues. The CDR3 bases are TGTGCCAGCAGGAGGGACAGGGTCCAGCCCCAGCATTTT. Its protein product is CASRRDRVQPQHF.

The table lists this clonotype with many counts. J is TRBJ1-1 and V is TRBV11-3; D remains unclear. The CDR3 length is 16 residues. Trimming removed 5 bases at V and 3 bases at J, with 19 bases between. Per germline, CDR1 SGHNT and CDR2 YENEEA. CDR3 nucleotide sequence: TGTGCCAGCAGCCCTGGACGGGCCCGGTCCGACACTGAAGCTTTCTTT. This gives the protein CASSPGRARSDTEAFF.

This sequence joins TRBV11-2 and TRBJ1-5; D is unresolved. This CDR3 is 15 amino acids long. With 5 bases removed from V and 4 bases from J, the gap between germline ends came to 15 bases. CDR1 is SGHAT and CDR2 is FQNNGV in the germline V gene. The CDR3 DNA reads as TGTGCCAGCAGCCCCAGCTCAAGTGGGAATCAGCCCCAGCATTTT. Residues: CASSPSSSGNQPQHF.

This clonotype was counted ten times or more. The chain employs TRBV12-3 or TRBV12-4 and TRBJ1-2, with 8 bases that match TRBD1. V shed 5 bases and J 4 bases; nucleotides not matched to a gene: 9. The CDR3 is 15 amino acids. The CDR3 DNA reads TGTGCCAGCAGTCCAGGACAGGGACCCTTCTATGGCTACACCTTC. Translated, it gives CASSPGQGPFYGYTF.

Many counts were recorded for this clonotype. The chain recombines TRBV2 with TRBJ1-1; D is unresolved. Germline loops: CDR1 SNHLY, CDR2 FYNNEI. The CDR3 totals 11 residues. Trimming removed 10 bases from V and 3 bases from J, with 9 bases in between. CDR3 nucleotide sequence: TGTGCCACTACAGCCTACACTGAAGCTTTCTTT. This codes for CATTAYTEAFF.

This clonotype has at least ten counts. This rearrangement joins TRBV2 to TRBJ1-5; D gene ambiguous. There are 12 residues in the CDR3. Germline V gene sequence: CDR1 SNHLY, CDR2 FYNNEI. The V gene lost 8 bases and the J gene lost 9 bases, with 14 bases spanning the gap. The CDR3 here is CASGKTSGPQHF. CDR3 nucleotides: TGTGCCAGCGGAAAGACGTCTGGGCCCCAGCATTTT.

This clonotype was counted ten times or more. V usage is TRBV3-1 and J usage is TRBJ1-1; no clear D gene. This CDR3 region has 14 residues. Per germline, CDR1 LGHDT and CDR2 YNNKEL (reference sequence). V was pared by 1 base and J by 1 base, with 7 bases between. The CDR3 is CASSQGFQNTEAFF. CDR3 nucleotide sequence: TGTGCCAGCAGCCAAGGCTTCCAGAACACTGAAGCTTTCTTT.

This chain links TRBV27 with TRBJ1-2; D possibly corresponds to TRBD1 (5 bases). V was pared by 0 bases and J by 4 bases, with 9 bases between. The CDR3 sequence is 14 residues long. Germline V gene lookup returns CDR1 MNHEY and CDR2 SMNVEV (reference sequence). The CDR3, as DNA: TGTGCCAGCAGTTTATCGGGGACGACCTATGGCTACACCTTC. Protein: CASSLSGTTYGYTF.

The chain uses TRBV19 and TRBJ2-7, with TRBD1 matching 8 bases. Germline V gene lookup returns CDR1 LNHDA and CDR2 SQIVND (reference sequence). The CDR3 is made up of 15 amino acids. The V gene end was trimmed by 4 bases and the J gene end by 1 base; junction bases not matched to a gene: 6. CDR3 nucleotides: TGTGCCAGTAGTACCCGGGACAGGCCGTCCTACGAGCAGTACTTC. Its protein is CASSTRDRPSYEQYF.

Ten or more counts support this clonotype. The chain combines TRBV6-1 with TRBJ1-1; 7 bases agree with TRBD1. Germline CDR1 and CDR2: MNHNS and SASEGT. The CDR3 sequence is 12 residues long. Trimming at V came to 7 bases and at J to 7 bases, leaving 6 bases not matched to a gene. For the CDR3, the DNA is TGTGCCAGCACTGACAGGGTTTTTGAAGCTTTCTTT. Translating gives CASTDRVFEAFF.